This T cell receptor beta chain was captured in a study of blood T cell repertoires in COVID-19. This CDR3 has 22 amino acids. Germline V gene lookup returns CDR1 LGHNA and CDR2 YNFKEQ. Trimming removed 4 bases from V and 0 bases from J; junction bases left unmatched: 17. Generated by immunoSEQ multiplex PCR, the TCRdb table keeps only in-frame clones and is missing some. The repertoire holds some 200,000 clones, with approximately 92% as singletons. This rearrangement joins TRBV4-2 to TRBJ2-3; TRBD2 aligns across 15 bases. The receptor's source is a man aged 50 or older with acute or convalescent COVID-19. Specimen: peripheral blood. CDR3 protein: CASSPGLAGGLTRGLSTDTQYF. The CDR3 DNA sequence: TGTGCCAGCAGCCCTGGACTAGCGGGAGGGTTAACCCGGGGTTTAAGCACAGATACGCAGTATTTT.